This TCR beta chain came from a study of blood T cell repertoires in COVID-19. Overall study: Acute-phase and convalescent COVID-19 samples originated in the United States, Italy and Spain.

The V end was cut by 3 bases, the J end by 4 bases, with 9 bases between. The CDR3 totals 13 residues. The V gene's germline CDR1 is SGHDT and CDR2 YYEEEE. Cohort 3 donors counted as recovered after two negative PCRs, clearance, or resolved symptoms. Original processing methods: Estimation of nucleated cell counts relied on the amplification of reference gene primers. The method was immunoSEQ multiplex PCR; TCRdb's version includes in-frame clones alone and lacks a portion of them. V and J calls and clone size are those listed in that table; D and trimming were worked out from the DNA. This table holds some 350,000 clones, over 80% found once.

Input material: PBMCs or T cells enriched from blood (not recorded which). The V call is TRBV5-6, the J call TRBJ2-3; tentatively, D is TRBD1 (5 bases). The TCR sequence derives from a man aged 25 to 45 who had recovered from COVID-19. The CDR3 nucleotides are TGTGCCAGCAGCTCCAGGGCGGCAGATACGCAGTATTTT. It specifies CASSSRAADTQYF.